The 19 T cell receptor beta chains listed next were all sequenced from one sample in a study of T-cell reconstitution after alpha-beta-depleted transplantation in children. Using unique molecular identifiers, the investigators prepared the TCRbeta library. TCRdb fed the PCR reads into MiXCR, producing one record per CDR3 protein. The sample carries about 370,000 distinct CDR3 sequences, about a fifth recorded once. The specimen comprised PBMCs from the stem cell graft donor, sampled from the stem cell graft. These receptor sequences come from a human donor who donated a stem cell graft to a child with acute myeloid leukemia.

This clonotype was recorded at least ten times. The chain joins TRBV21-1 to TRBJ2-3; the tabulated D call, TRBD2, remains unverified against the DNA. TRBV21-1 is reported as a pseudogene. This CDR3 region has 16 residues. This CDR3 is CASSKVSGRGTDTQYF. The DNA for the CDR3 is TGTGCCAGCAGCAAAGTCAGCGGGAGAGGCACAGATACGCAGTATTTT.

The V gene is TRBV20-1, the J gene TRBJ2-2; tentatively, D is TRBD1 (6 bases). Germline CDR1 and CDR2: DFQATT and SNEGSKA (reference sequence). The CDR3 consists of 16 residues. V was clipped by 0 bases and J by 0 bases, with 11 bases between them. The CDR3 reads CSARDAGQPNTGELFF. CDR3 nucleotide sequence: TGCAGTGCTAGAGATGCAGGACAGCCGAACACCGGGGAGCTGTTTTTT.

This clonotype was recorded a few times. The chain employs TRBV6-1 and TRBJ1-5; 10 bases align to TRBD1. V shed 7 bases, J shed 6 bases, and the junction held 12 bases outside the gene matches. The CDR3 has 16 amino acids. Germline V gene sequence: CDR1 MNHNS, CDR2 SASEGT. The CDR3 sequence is CASTMTPGQGIQPQHF. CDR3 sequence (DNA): TGTGCCAGCACTATGACCCCGGGACAGGGGATTCAGCCCCAGCATTTT.

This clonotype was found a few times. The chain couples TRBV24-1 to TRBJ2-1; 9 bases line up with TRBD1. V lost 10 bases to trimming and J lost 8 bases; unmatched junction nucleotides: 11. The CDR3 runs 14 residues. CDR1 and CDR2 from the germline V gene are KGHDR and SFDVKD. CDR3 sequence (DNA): TGTGCCACAGACGCGGGACAGGGCGTGCATGAGCAGTTCTTC. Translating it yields CATDAGQGVHEQFF.

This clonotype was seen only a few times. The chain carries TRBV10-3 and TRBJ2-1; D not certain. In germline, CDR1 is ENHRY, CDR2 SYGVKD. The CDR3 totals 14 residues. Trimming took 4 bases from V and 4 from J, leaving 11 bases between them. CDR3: CAISVRVGYNEQFF. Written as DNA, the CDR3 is TGTGCCATCAGTGTTCGGGTGGGTTACAATGAGCAGTTCTTC.

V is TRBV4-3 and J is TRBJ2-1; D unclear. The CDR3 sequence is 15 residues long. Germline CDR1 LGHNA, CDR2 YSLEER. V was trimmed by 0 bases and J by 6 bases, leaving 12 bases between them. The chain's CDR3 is CASSQEISKGNEQFF. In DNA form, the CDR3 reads TGCGCCAGCAGCCAAGAGATTTCGAAGGGCAATGAGCAGTTCTTC.

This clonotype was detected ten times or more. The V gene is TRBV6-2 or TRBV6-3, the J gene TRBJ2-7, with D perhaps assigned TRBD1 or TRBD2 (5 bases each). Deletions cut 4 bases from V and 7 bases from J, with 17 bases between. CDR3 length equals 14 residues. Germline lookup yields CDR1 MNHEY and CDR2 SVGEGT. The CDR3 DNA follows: TGTGCCAGCAGTTTCGGGGACGGGATTGAGGAGCAGTACTTC. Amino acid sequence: CASSFGDGIEEQYF.

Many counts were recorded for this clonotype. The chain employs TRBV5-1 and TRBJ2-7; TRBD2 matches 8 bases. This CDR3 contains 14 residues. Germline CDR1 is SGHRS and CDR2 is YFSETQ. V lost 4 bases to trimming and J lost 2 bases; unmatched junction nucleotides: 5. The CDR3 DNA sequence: TGCGCCAGCAGCCCTCTTAGCGGGACCTACGAGCAGTACTTC. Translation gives CASSPLSGTYEQYF.

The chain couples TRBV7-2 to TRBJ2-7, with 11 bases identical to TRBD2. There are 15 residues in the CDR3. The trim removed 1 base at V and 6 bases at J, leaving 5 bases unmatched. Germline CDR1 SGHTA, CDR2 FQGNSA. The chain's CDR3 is CASSLGVAGGLEQYF. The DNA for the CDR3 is TGTGCCAGCAGCTTAGGTGTAGCGGGAGGGCTCGAGCAGTACTTC.

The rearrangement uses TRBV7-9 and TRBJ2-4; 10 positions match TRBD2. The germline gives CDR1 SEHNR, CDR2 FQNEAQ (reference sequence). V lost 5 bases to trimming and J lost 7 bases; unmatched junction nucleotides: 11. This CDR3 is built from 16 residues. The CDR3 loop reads CASSEREGPLSNIQYF. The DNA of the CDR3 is TGTGCCAGCAGCGAGCGGGAGGGCCCTCTCTCGAACATTCAGTACTTC.

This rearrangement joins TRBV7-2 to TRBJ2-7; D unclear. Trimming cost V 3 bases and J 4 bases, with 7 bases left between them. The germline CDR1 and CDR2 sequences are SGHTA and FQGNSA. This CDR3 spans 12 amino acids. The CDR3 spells CASSLVVYEQYF. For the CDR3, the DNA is TGTGCCAGCAGCTTGGTAGTATACGAGCAGTACTTC. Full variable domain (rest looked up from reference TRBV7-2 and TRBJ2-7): GAGVSQSPSNKVTEKGKDVELRCDPISGHTALYWYRQSLGQGLEFLIYFQGNSAPDKSGLPSDRFSAERTGGSVSTLTIQRTQQEDSAVYLCASSLVVYEQYFGPGTRLTVT.

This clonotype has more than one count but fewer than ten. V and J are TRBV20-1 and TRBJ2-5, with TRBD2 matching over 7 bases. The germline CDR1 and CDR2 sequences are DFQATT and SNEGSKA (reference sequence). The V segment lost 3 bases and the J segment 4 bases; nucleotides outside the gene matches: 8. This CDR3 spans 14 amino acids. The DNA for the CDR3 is TGCAGTGCTAGGCCCCCGGGAGGACGAGAGACCCAGTACTTC. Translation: CSARPPGGRETQYF.

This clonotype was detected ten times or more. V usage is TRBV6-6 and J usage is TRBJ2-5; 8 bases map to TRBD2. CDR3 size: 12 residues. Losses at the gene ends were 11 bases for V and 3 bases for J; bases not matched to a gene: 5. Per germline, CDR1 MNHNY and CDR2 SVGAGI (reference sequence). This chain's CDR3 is CACSGAEETQYF. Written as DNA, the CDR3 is TGTGCCTGTAGCGGGGCTGAAGAGACCCAGTACTTC.

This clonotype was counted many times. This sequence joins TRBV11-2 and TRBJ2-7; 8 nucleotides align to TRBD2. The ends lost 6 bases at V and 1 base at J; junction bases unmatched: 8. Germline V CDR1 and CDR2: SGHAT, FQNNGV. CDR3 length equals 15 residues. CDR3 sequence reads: CASRPAGTSSYEQYF. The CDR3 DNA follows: TGTGCCAGCAGACCGGCCGGGACTAGTTCCTACGAGCAGTACTTC.

The CDR3 protein is CASSRNPGISSYEQYF. The CDR3 nucleotides read TGTGCCAGCAGCCGAAATCCGGGGATTAGCTCCTACGAGCAGTACTTC. The chain has TRBV7-2 and TRBJ2-7; D may be TRBD2 (5 bases). This CDR3 comprises 16 residues. Germline V gene sequence: CDR1 SGHTA, CDR2 FQGNSA. Trimming pared 5 bases from V and 0 bases from J, leaving 17 bases between. The entire variable domain, with the rest obtained from reference TRBV7-2 and TRBJ2-7, is as follows: GAGVSQSPSNKVTEKGKDVELRCDPISGHTALYWYRQSLGQGLEFLIYFQGNSAPDKSGLPSDRFSAERTGGSVSTLTIQRTQQEDSAVYLCASSRNPGISSYEQYFGPGTRLTVT.

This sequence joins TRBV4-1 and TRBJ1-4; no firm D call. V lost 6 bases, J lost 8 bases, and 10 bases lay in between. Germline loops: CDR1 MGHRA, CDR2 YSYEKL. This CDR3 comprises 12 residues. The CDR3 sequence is CASSQADEKLFF. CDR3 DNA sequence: TGCGCCAGCAGTCAGGCGGACGAAAAACTGTTTTTT.

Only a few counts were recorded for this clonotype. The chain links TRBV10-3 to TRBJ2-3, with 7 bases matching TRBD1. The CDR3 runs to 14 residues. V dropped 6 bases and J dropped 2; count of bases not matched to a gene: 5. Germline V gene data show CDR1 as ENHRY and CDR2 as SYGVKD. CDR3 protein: CAIRPGQSTDTQYF. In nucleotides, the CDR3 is TGTGCCATCAGGCCGGGACAGTCCACAGATACGCAGTATTTT.

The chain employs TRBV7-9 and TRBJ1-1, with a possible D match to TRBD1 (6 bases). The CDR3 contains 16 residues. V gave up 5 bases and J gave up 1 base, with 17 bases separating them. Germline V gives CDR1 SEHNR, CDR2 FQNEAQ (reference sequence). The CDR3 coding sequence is TGTGCCAGCAGCGAGGACAGCTTATTGACGAACACTGAAGCTTTCTTT. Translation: CASSEDSLLTNTEAFF.

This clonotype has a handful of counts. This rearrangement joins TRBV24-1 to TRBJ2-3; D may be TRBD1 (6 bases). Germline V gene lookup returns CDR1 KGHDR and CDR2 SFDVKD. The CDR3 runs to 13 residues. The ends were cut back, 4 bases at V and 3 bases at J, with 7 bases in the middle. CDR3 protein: CATSDTGTDTQYF. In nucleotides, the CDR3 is TGTGCCACCAGTGACACAGGGACAGATACGCAGTATTTT.